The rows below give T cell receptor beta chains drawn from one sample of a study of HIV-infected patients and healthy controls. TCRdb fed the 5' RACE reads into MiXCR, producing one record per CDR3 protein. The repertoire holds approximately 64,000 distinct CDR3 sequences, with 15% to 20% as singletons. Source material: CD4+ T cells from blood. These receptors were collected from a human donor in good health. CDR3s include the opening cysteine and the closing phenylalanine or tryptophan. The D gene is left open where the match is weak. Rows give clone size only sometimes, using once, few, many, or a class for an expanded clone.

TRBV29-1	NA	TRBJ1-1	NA	TGCAGCGTTGAAGATTACGGGGGGCTTGGTGAAGCTTTCTTT	CSVEDYGGLGEAFF
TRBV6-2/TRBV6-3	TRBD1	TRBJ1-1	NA	TGTGCCAGCAGTTACTCGTGGGGCAGGGGGACGAACACTGAAGCTTTCTTT	CASSYSWGRGTNTEAFF
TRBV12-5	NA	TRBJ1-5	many	TGTGCTAGTGGTTCCCCCAATCAGCCCCAGCATTTT	CASGSPNQPQHF
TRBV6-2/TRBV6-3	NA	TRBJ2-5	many	TGTGCCAGCAGTTACGGGTTCGGCCTAGCCGCAGAGACCCAGTACTTC	CASSYGFGLAAETQYF
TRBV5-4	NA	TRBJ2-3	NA	TGTGCCAGCAGGATGAGACGGGGTCCAGATACGCAGTATTTT	CASRMRRGPDTQYF
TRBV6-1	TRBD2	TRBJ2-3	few	TGTGCCAGCAATGTACGGACTAGCGGTGCCACGCCGTTCACAGATACGCAGTATTTT	CASNVRTSGATPFTDTQYF
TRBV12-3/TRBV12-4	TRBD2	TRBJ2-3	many	TGTGCCAGCAGCCTGCGGGGGGGCACAGATACGCAGTATTTT	CASSLRGGTDTQYF
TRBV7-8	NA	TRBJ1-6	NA	TGTGCCAGCAGCTTTGGGGGGGGGGATTCACCCCTCCACTTT	CASSFGGGDSPLHF
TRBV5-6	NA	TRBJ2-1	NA	TGTGCCAGCAGCTTGCTTAGGTGGACAGGGGAGGATAGCGGGAGATTAAGTGAGCAGTTCTTC	CASSLLRWTGEDSGRLSEQFF
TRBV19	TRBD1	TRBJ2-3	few	TGTGCCAGTAGCTATCGACAGGGGGCGCCGACAGATACGCAGTATTTT	CASSYRQGAPTDTQYF
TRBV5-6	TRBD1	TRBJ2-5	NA	TGTGCCAGCAGCCCCCCTCTAGGGACAGCCCAAGAGTCCCAGTACTTC	CASSPPLGTAQESQYF
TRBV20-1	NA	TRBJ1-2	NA	TGCAGTGCTAGTGATAAGGGGTTGGGCTACACCTTC	CSASDKGLGYTF
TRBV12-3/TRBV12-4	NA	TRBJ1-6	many	TGTGCCAGCAGTGAACATACCGGGGTTGGAGTAAATTCACCCCTCCACTTT	CASSEHTGVGVNSPLHF
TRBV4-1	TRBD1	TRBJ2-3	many	TGCGCCAGCAGCCAGCGGACAGGGACCCGCACAGATACGCAGTATTTT	CASSQRTGTRTDTQYF
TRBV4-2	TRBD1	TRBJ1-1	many	TGTGCCAGCAGCCAAGCTGGGACAGGGGGCAGGAAAGCTTTCTTT	CASSQAGTGGRKAFF
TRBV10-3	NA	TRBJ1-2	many	TGTGCCATCAGTCATTACGGGGATGGCTACACCTTC	CAISHYGDGYTF
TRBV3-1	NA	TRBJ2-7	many	TGTGCCAGCAGCCAACGCAGGGTGGACGAGCAGTACTTC	CASSQRRVDEQYF
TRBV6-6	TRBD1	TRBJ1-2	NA	TGTGCCAGCAGTTACTCGCCGACAGGGCAGGGGAACTATGGCTACACCTTC	CASSYSPTGQGNYGYTF
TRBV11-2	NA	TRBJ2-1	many	TGTGCCAGCAGCTCCCGTAGGAATGAGCAGTTCTTC	CASSSRRNEQFF
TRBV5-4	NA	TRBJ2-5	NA	TGTGCCAGCAGCTTGACTAGTTCCATCCGAGAGACCCAGTACTTC	CASSLTSSIRETQYF
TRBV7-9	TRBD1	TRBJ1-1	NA	TGTGCCAGCAGCATGGGACAGGGGGGGAGTGAAGCTTTCTTT	CASSMGQGGSEAFF
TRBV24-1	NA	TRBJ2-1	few	TGTGCCACCAGTGCTCGGCAGGGCAGGTCCTACAATGAGCAGTTCTTC	CATSARQGRSYNEQFF
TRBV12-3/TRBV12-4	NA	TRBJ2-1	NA	TGTGCCAGCACCCCAAATGGCGAGGGACACTACAATGAGCAGTTCTTC	CASTPNGEGHYNEQFF
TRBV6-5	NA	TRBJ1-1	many	TGTGCCAGCAGTTATCAAACAGGGAGGTCGAACACTGAAGCTTTCTTT	CASSYQTGRSNTEAFF
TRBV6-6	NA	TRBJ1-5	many	TGTGCCAGCAAAAAGGAAAATAGCAATCAGCCCCAGCATTTT	CASKKENSNQPQHF
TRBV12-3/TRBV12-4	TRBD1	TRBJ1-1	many	TGTGCCAGCAGCGACAGGGACAGGAGTTTGAACACTGAAGCTTTCTTT	CASSDRDRSLNTEAFF
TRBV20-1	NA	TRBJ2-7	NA	TGCAGTGCCGGTCAAGCGGCCGGCTACGAGCAGTACTTC	CSAGQAAGYEQYF
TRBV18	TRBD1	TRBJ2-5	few	TGTGCCAGCTCACACGACAGGGGGCTGCAGAGCAAAGAGACCCAGTACTTC	CASSHDRGLQSKETQYF
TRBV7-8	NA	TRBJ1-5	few	TGTGCCAGCAGCTTAGCAGGGGACAATCAGCCCCAGCATTTT	CASSLAGDNQPQHF
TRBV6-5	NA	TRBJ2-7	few	TGTGCCAGCAGGCCGGAGGGGCTATCTACCTACGAGCAGTACTTC	CASRPEGLSTYEQYF
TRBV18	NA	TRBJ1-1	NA	TGTGCCAGCTCACCGGGGCAGGGGACAATCACTGAAGCTTTCTTT	CASSPGQGTITEAFF
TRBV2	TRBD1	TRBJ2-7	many	TGTGCCAGCAGCCGGACAGGGAAGTCCTACGAGCAGTACTTC	CASSRTGKSYEQYF
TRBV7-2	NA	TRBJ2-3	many	TGTGCCACCGCCCGACGGGGCACAGATACGCAGTATTTT	CATARRGTDTQYF
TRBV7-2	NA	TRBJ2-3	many	TGTGCCAGCAGCTTCCGGGGTAGCACAGATACGCAGTATTTT	CASSFRGSTDTQYF
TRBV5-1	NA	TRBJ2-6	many	TGCGCCAGCAGCCCGTCCATACAGGTCTCTGGGGCCAACGTCCTGACTTTC	CASSPSIQVSGANVLTF
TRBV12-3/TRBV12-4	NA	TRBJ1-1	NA	TGTGCCAGCAGCCTACAAGTATCAGGGGCGGTTGAAGCTTTCTTT	CASSLQVSGAVEAFF
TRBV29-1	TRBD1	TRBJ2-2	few	TGCAGCGTTGAGGGACAGACGAACACCGGGGAGCTGTTTTTT	CSVEGQTNTGELFF
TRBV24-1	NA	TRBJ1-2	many	TGTGCCACCAGCGACAGGTCCGTATATGGCTACACCTTC	CATSDRSVYGYTF
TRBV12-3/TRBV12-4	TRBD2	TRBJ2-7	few	TGTGCCAGCAGCTATAGCGGGACCGGCGCCTACGAGCAGTACTTC	CASSYSGTGAYEQYF
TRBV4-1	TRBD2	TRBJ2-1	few	TGCGCCAGCAGCCAAGATAAAACGGGAGGTTTGGGGAATGAGCAGTTCTTC	CASSQDKTGGLGNEQFF
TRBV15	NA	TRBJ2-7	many	TGTGCCACCAGCAGAGCAGGGCCCCTAGCCTACGAGCAGTACTTC	CATSRAGPLAYEQYF